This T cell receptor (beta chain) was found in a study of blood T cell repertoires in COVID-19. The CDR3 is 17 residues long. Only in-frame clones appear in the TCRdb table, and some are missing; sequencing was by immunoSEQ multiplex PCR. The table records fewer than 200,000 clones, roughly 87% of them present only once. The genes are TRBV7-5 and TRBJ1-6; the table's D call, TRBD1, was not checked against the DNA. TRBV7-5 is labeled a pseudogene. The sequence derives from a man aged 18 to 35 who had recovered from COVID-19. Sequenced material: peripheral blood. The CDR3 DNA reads TGTGCCAGAAGCGCCGCCCGGACAGGGACTCCGGATTCACCCCTCCACTTT. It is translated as CARSAARTGTPDSPLHF.